Listed below are T cell receptor beta chains from one sample, sequenced in a study of OX40 agonist ivuxolimab in advanced cancers. Profiled with immunoSEQ multiplex PCR; TCRdb holds only in-frame clones, not every one. The profile shows about 79,000 clones, about 90% of them singletons. Here the sequenced sample was CD4+ or CD8+ T cells sorted from blood, taken in a trial of the OX40 agonist ivuxolimab. Receptors were obtained from an adult with an advanced solid tumor such as melanoma, head and neck, liver or kidney cancer. Each CDR3 is given with its conserved first and last residue. The D gene is left open where the match is weak. Only some rows state a clone size, as once, few, many or a class for expanded clones.

d_call	j_call	v_call	clone_size	cdr3_nt	cdr3_aa
NA	TRBJ2-2	TRBV5-6	NA	TGTGCCAGCAGCACAGAGAACACCGGGGAGCTGTTTTTT	CASSTENTGELFF
NA	TRBJ1-2	TRBV2	NA	TGTGCCAGCAGTGAGGGGGGCTATGGCTACACCTTC	CASSEGGYGYTF
NA	TRBJ1-6	TRBV10-3	few	TGTGCCATCAGTGAGACGGGACCGACGAATTCACCCCTCCACTTT	CAISETGPTNSPLHF
NA	TRBJ2-3	TRBV27	once	TGTGCCAGCTTCCACACAGATACGCAGTATTTT	CASFHTDTQYF
NA	TRBJ1-2	TRBV11-2	NA	TGTGCCAGCAGCTCGAACTCCGGGGATGGCTACACCTTC	CASSSNSGDGYTF
NA	TRBJ1-1	TRBV11-3	NA	TGTGCCAGCAGCCGCGGGGGGAACACTGAAGCTTTCTTT	CASSRGGNTEAFF
TRBD2	TRBJ2-4	TRBV5-1	once	TGCGCCAGCAGCATCGGGAGGGAAATAGCCAAAAACATTCAGTACTTC	CASSIGREIAKNIQYF
TRBD1	TRBJ1-6	TRBV7-2	NA	TGTGCCAGCAGATTCCGGGACAGGGCTTCACCCCTCCACTTT	CASRFRDRASPLHF
NA	TRBJ2-2	TRBV27	NA	TGTGCCAGCAGCCCCCGAGGAGGGGGCCTCTCCGGGGAGCTGTTTTTT	CASSPRGGGLSGELFF
NA	TRBJ2-5	TRBV5-4	NA	TGTGCCAGCAGCTGGGGAGCTATTCAAGAGACCCAGTACTTC	CASSWGAIQETQYF
NA	TRBJ1-2	TRBV6-5	NA	TGTGCCAGCAGTTACTCGACGCTATACTATGGCTACACCTTC	CASSYSTLYYGYTF
NA	TRBJ1-6	TRBV28	NA	TGTGCCAGCAGTTCAGGGCCCTATAATTCACCCCTCCACTTT	CASSSGPYNSPLHF
NA	TRBJ1-5	TRBV6-1	NA	TGTGCCAGCAGTGGCGGACTGAGCAATCAGCCCCAGCATTTT	CASSGGLSNQPQHF
NA	TRBJ2-3	TRBV27	few	TGTGCCAGCAGTGACTTTGGGTTAGGCACAGATACGCAGTATTTT	CASSDFGLGTDTQYF
NA	TRBJ2-5	TRBV27	NA	TGTGCCAGCAGTCCCCTCTCTCTTCCTCTGGGGGAGACCCAGTACTTC	CASSPLSLPLGETQYF
NA	TRBJ2-1	TRBV19	NA	TGTGCCAGTAGTGGGCCCCCCCTCGGAGCGGGCCTCTACAATGAGCAGTTCTTC	CASSGPPLGAGLYNEQFF
TRBD2	TRBJ2-3	TRBV5-3	NA	TGTGCCAGAAGCTTGGTGGTGCTAGCGGGGGGGCCTCTGTTGACAGATACGCAGTATTTT	CARSLVVLAGGPLLTDTQYF
NA	TRBJ2-1	TRBV29-1	once	TGCAGCGTTGGGGGCTACAATGAGCAGTTCTTC	CSVGGYNEQFF
TRBD2	TRBJ2-5	TRBV15	NA	TGTGCCACCAGCAGAGCAGCGGGGGGTGAGGAGACCCAGTACTTC	CATSRAAGGEETQYF
TRBD1	TRBJ1-5	TRBV28	NA	TGTGCCAGCAGAGAGACAGGGGGCGGTCAGCCCCAGCATTTT	CASRETGGGQPQHF
NA	TRBJ1-2	TRBV28	NA	TGTGCCAGCAGCCAAGGCGACTACTATGGCTACACCTTC	CASSQGDYYGYTF
NA	TRBJ1-5	TRBV11-2	NA	TGTGCCAGCAGCTTAGTAGGCCAGAGCAATCAGCCCCAGCATTTT	CASSLVGQSNQPQHF
NA	TRBJ1-2	TRBV27	NA	TGTGCCAGCAGTTTATCCCACCTAGTGAGCTATGGCTACACCTTC	CASSLSHLVSYGYTF
NA	TRBJ2-2	TRBV5-8	NA	TGTGCCAGCAGCTTGGATATGGGTAGCTACACCGGGGAGCTGTTTTTT	CASSLDMGSYTGELFF
TRBD1	TRBJ1-2	TRBV19	NA	TGTGCCAGTAGTGTAACGGACAGGGTTCCTGGCTACACCTTC	CASSVTDRVPGYTF
NA	TRBJ1-6	TRBV5-1	NA	TGCGCCAGCAGCTTGGCCTTACGGGTCCAGGGATCACCCCTCCACTTT	CASSLALRVQGSPLHF
NA	TRBJ2-2	TRBV28	NA	TGTGCCAGCAGTCTCAGGACCACCGGGGAGCTGTTTTTT	CASSLRTTGELFF
NA	TRBJ1-4	TRBV30	NA	TGTGCCTGGAGTAACCTGGGCGCCTCTTACGAAAAACTGTTTTTT	CAWSNLGASYEKLFF
NA	TRBJ1-5	TRBV6-1	NA	TGTGCCAGCAGTGCCGGTGCGGATCAGCCCCAGCATTTT	CASSAGADQPQHF
NA	TRBJ1-1	TRBV6-5	NA	TGTGCCAGCAGTACTTCACCGAACACTGAAGCTTTCTTT	CASSTSPNTEAFF
NA	TRBJ1-3	TRBV30	NA	TGTGCCTGGAGTATCGGACAGTCTGGAAACACCATATATTTT	CAWSIGQSGNTIYF
TRBD2	TRBJ2-1	TRBV6-5	once	TGTGCCAGCAGTTTTTTAGCGGGGGGGCTGAATGAGCAGTTCTTC	CASSFLAGGLNEQFF
NA	TRBJ2-5	TRBV5-1	NA	TGCGCCAGCAGCTCCCAGGGGAGGGAGACCCAGTACTTC	CASSSQGRETQYF
NA	TRBJ2-7	TRBV6-5	NA	TGTGCCAGCAGCCCTACTCTAGCGATCTACGAGCAGTACTTC	CASSPTLAIYEQYF
NA	TRBJ2-5	TRBV7-9	few	TGTGCCAGCAGCGGCTGGGACACGAGTTACTTC	CASSGWDTSYF
TRBD2	TRBJ2-1	TRBV6-5	NA	TGTGCCAGCAGTAGGACTAGCGGGTGGGAGCAGTTCTTC	CASSRTSGWEQFF
NA	TRBJ2-7	TRBV5-1	once	TGCGCCAGCAGCTTGGTTGACAGATCCTACGAGCAGTACTTC	CASSLVDRSYEQYF
NA	TRBJ1-4	TRBV6-6	NA	TGTGCCAGCAGTTTCCAGGGGTTATCGAATGAAAAACTGTTTTTT	CASSFQGLSNEKLFF
NA	TRBJ1-5	TRBV28	NA	TGTGCCAGCAGTTTTCGGACAGACAATCAGCCCCAGCATTTT	CASSFRTDNQPQHF
TRBD1	TRBJ1-4	TRBV7-6	once	TGTGCCAGCAGCGGGACAGGGATGATTAATGAAAAACTGTTTTTT	CASSGTGMINEKLFF
NA	TRBJ2-7	TRBV7-9	NA	TGTGCCAGCAGCCTATCGATTACGCCGGGACTTCTGACCTACGAGCAGTACTTC	CASSLSITPGLLTYEQYF
NA	TRBJ1-5	TRBV7-8	NA	TGTGCCAGCATCGATTCGATAGGGACATTAAATCAGCCCCAGCATTTT	CASIDSIGTLNQPQHF
NA	TRBJ2-5	TRBV11-3	NA	TGTGCCAGCAGCTTATTTCACGAGCAGGGTTTTGGAGAGACCCAGTACTTC	CASSLFHEQGFGETQYF
NA	TRBJ1-2	TRBV6-5	NA	TGTGCCAGCAGTGAGGACAGCGGTCTCTATGGCTACACCTTC	CASSEDSGLYGYTF
TRBD1	TRBJ2-1	TRBV19	NA	TGTGCCAGTAGTACGGGACAGTACTACAATGAGCAGTTCTTC	CASSTGQYYNEQFF
NA	TRBJ2-3	TRBV6-1	NA	TGTGCCAGCAGTGGAATGGCAGGGGGGAACGCAGATACGCAGTATTTT	CASSGMAGGNADTQYF
NA	TRBJ1-4	TRBV5-1	NA	TGCGCCAGCAGCTTGGTTTCCCGCTACAGTGCAACTAATGAAAAACTGTTTTTT	CASSLVSRYSATNEKLFF
NA	TRBJ1-2	TRBV6-1	once	TGTGCCAGCAGTGAAGCATTGGGGGCCGGAGCTAACTATGGCTACACCTTC	CASSEALGAGANYGYTF
TRBD1	TRBJ2-1	TRBV27	NA	TGTGCCAGCAGTTCCAGGGGGACAGTTTCTCAGTTCTTC	CASSSRGTVSQFF
NA	TRBJ1-1	TRBV4-2	NA	TGTGCCAGCAGCCACTCCTTCGGACAGGAAGCTTTCTTT	CASSHSFGQEAFF